This entry features one T cell receptor (beta chain) sequence. Its specific antigen is unknown. Nothing much larger sits one base from this clone, and base qualities are not available. The sample belongs to a study of blood T cell repertoires in COVID-19 (dated by TCRdb to about 2020). Describing the broader study: The collaborator samples originated in the United States, Italy and Spain and spanned the acute and convalescent phases of COVID-19. HLA class I and class II types, where available, came from metadata supplied by the sample provider rather than from assay-based typing. Subjects who had been exposed to COVID-19, were actively infected with it, or had recovered from it provided the deeply sampled blood TCRbeta repertoires that made up the dataset. The repertoires were released in a freely available public database intended as a resource for research on the immune response to SARS-CoV-2. The samples were drawn from two sources: the first 160 participants of the ongoing ImmuneRACE study, and 1,200 or so subjects contributed by 6 global collaborators. The prospective study material was composed of cDNA or gDNA derived from T cells, B-cell-depleted T cells, or PBMCs. The sample metadata nearly always contained a de-identified subject ID, COVID-19 status, age in years and sex. What the work shows at the level of the full study, not this receptor alone: The amount of clinical and demographic metadata varied by source and participant and was provided uncurated.

CDR1 and CDR2, per the germline V gene, are SQVTM and ANQGSEA. At the junction V is shortened by 6 bases and J by 2 bases, with 13 bases in between. Including the terminal cysteine and phenylalanine, the CDR3 comprises 13 residues. The retained sequence is limited to the CDR3, 39 bases, with the frame set at the first base. TCRbeta CDR3 regions were amplified from genomic DNA by means of the immunoSEQ Assay, a bias-controlled multiplex PCR. The authors' analysis ran thus. Within the assay, amplification of reference gene primers was used to estimate how many nucleated cells each sample contained. To quantify the absolute abundance of each unique TCRbeta CDR3 rearrangement, sequence reads were collapsed and filtered. Productive Simpson clonality was computed per sample as the square root of Simpson's diversity index over productive rearrangements. In TCRdb, the immuneACCESS table is reduced to in-frame sequences with V and J assigned. These tables do not hold every clone; where another copy was compared, an unresolved V gene accounts for under half, and the others remain unexplained. V and J calls and clone size come straight from that table; D and trimming were deduced from the DNA. For this sample the table gives about 190,000 clones, of which 76% were detected only once. The top ten clonotypes cover about 17% of the sample.

In the prospective study, participants were about 18 to 100 years old, resided in 24 geographic areas of the United States, and were enrolled through a virtual design. To assign participants to cohorts, the prospective study relied on clinical history that participants themselves reported in a screening survey and a study questionnaire. Each participant in the prospective study had whole blood, serum and a nasopharyngeal or oropharyngeal swab collected by mobile phlebotomists. Prospective study participants could optionally give additional blood draws and questionnaires over an approximately 2-month period. Before DNA extraction, prospective study blood samples were shipped either frozen or at room temperature.

The clonotype was recovered from a woman between 45 and 65 years old with acute COVID-19. Sample: PBMCs or T cells enriched from blood (not recorded which). The chain is assembled from TRBV29-1 and TRBJ1-1; TRBD1 is a weak D gene call, 6 bases matching. The CDR3 in this case is CSVEYGTNTEAFF. The DNA sequence is as follows: TGCAGCGTGGAGTACGGGACAAACACTGAAGCTTTCTTT.